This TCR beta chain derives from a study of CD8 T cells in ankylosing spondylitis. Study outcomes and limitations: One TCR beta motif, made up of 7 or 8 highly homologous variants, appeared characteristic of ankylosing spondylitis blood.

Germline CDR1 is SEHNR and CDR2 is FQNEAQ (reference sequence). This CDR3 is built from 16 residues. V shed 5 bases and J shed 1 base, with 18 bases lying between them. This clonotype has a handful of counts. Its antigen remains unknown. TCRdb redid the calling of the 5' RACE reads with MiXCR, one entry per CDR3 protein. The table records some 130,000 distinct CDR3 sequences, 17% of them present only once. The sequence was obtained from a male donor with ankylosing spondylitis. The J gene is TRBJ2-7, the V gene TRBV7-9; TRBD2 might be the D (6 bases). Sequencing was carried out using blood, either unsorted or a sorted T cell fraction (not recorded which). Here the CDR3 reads CASSRRGAGRSYEQYF. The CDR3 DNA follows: TGTGCCAGCAGCCGCCGAGGGGCGGGAAGGTCCTACGAGCAGTACTTC. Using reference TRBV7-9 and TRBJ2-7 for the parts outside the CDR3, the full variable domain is DTGVSQNPRHKITKRGQNVTFRCDPISEHNRLYWYRQTLGQGPEFLTYFQNEAQLEKSRLLSDRFSAERPKGSFSTLEIQRTEQGDSAMYLCASSRRGAGRSYEQYFGPGTRLTVT.